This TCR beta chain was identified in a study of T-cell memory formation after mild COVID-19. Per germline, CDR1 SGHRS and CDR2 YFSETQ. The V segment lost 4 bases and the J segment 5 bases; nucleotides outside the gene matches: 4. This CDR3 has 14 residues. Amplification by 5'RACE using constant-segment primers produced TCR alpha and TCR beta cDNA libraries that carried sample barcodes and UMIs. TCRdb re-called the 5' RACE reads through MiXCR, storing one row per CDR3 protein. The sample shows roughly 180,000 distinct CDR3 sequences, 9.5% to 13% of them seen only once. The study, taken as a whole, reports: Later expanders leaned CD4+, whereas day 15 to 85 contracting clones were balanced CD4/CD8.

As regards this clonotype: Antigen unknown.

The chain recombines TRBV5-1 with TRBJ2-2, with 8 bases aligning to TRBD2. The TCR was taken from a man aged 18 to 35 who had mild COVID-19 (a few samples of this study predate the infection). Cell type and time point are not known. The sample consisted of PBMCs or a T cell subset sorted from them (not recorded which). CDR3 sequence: CASSPRLATGELFF. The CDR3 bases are TGCGCCAGCAGCCCGAGACTAGCGACCGGGGAGCTGTTTTTT.